The entry that follows covers one T cell receptor beta chain sequence. The data were obtained in a study of blood T cells in healthy people across ages. This CDR3 has 14 residues. V was cut by 2 bases and J by 3 bases, with 10 bases left in between. In germline, CDR1 is MGHRA, CDR2 YSYEKL. For the second PCR, which ran for roughly 7 to 11 cycles, a sample-barcoded 5' primer and a J-beta primer mix were used. TCRdb reprocessed the 5' RACE reads via MiXCR and lists one record per CDR3 protein. Of roughly 1,500,000 distinct CDR3 sequences in the sample, about 35% were seen once. This TCR was recovered from a woman aged 25 to 39 in good health. The sample consisted of blood. The chain combines TRBV4-1 with TRBJ1-1; D may be TRBD1 (5 bases). This CDR3 reads CASSQRGADTEAFF. The CDR3 nucleotides are TGCGCCAGCAGCCAACGTGGGGCCGACACTGAAGCTTTCTTT.